This T cell receptor (beta chain) comes out of a study of blood T cell repertoires in COVID-19. CDR3 length: 13 amino acids. V dropped 2 bases and J dropped 5 bases, with 10 bases sitting between them. Per germline, CDR1 SGHVS and CDR2 FQNEAQ. Produced via immunoSEQ multiplex PCR; TCRdb's table is partial and in-frame only. The table lists 75,000 or so clones, roughly 78% of them singletons. This chain uses TRBV7-8 with TRBJ2-7; no firm D call. The receptor was isolated from a man aged 55 to 69 with acute or convalescent COVID-19. The specimen sequenced was peripheral blood. The DNA of the CDR3 is TGTGCCAGCAGCTTAAATGAACGGGACGAGCAGTACTTC. Its protein is CASSLNERDEQYF.